The present entry profiles one T cell receptor beta chain with its context. The target antigen is unknown. Trimming took 6 bases from V and 6 from J, leaving 17 bases between them. Germline V gene sequence: CDR1 KGHSH, CDR2 LQKENI. This CDR3 is built from 15 residues. This sample is drawn from a study of T cell repertoires in cytomegalovirus infection. About the research overall: Public TCR beta signatures were indicative of both CMV infection and a matching HLA type.

TCRdb re-called the reads with MiXCR, one entry per CDR3 protein. This repertoire shows 490,000 or so distinct CDR3 sequences, over 9% found once; its top ten account for roughly 10%. Points from the study as a whole: Frequencies of public TCR beta families were cumulated, and this identified carriers of CMV plus the relevant HLA. Dominant in the ex vivo response were TCR beta clonotypes restricted by HLA-C and specific for CMV.

The chain recombines TRBV18 with TRBJ1-4; D unclear. The clonotype was recovered from a human donor in good health (CMV status not recorded). Some clones in this sample may be carry-over from other donors' samples. Sequenced input: PBMCs. The CDR3 reads CASSLAGIEDEKLFF. As DNA, the CDR3 is TGTGCCAGCTCGCTAGCCGGGATCGAAGATGAAAAACTGTTTTTT.